What follows is one TCR beta chain and its context. The record originates from a study of PD-L1 blockade in urothelial cancer. Germline CDR1 is MNHNS and CDR2 is SASEGT. V dropped 3 bases and J dropped 8; count of bases not matched to a gene: 10. This CDR3 is 16 amino acids long. The data were produced by immunoSEQ multiplex PCR, yet TCRdb's version contains in-frame clones alone and is incomplete. The data contain approximately 48,000 clones, about 86% of them singletons. The sequencing here drew on PBMCs, taken around atezolizumab (anti-PD-L1) treatment. This receptor was taken from a man aged 60 to 75 with urothelial cancer. V is TRBV6-1 and J is TRBJ2-1, with 10 positions matching TRBD2. CDR3 loop: CASSDPSGRAIDEQFF. The CDR3 DNA reads TGTGCCAGCAGTGACCCGAGCGGGAGGGCCATCGATGAGCAGTTCTTC.